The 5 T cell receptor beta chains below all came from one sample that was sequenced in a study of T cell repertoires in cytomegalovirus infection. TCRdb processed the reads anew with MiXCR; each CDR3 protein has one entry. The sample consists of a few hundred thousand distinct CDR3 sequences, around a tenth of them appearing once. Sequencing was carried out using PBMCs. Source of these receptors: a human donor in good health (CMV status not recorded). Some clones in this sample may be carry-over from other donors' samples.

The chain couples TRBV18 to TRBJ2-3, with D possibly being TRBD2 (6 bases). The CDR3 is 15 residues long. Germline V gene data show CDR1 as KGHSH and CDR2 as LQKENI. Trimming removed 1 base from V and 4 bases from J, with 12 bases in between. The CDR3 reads CASSPQTSSPDTQYF. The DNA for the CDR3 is TGTGCCAGCTCACCACAGACTAGTTCCCCAGATACGCAGTATTTT.

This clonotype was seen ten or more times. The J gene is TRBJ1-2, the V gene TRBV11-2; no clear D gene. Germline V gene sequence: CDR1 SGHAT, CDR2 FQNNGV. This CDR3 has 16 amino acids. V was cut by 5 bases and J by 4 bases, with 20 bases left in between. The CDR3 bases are TGTGCCAGCAGCCGAGCCCAGGACGGAGGTTCCTATGGCTACACCTTC. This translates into CASSRAQDGGSYGYTF.

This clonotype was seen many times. DNA of the CDR3: TGTGCCAGCAGCTTGACACAGGGTAAAGAGACCCAGTACTTC. This translates into CASSLTQGKETQYF. The chain has TRBV7-2 and TRBJ2-5, with a tentative D call TRBD1 (6 bases). Trimming took off 3 bases at V and 3 bases at J, with 11 bases between the two ends. Germline-derived CDR1 and CDR2 are SGHTA and FQGNSA. The CDR3 runs 14 residues.

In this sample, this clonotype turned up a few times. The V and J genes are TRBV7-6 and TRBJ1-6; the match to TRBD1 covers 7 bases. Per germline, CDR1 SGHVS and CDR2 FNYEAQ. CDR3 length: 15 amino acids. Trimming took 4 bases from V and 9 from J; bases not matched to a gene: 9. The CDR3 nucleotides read TGTGCCAGCAGCTCCGAGCTGGCAGGGGGTTCACCCCTCCACTTT. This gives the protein CASSSELAGGSPLHF.

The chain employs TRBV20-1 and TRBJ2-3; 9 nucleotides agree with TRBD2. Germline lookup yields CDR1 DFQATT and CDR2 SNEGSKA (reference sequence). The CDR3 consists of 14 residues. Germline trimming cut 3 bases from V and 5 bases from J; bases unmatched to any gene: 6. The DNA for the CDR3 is TGCAGTGCTAGTGGTCTAGCGGGACAAGATACGCAGTATTTT. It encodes CSASGLAGQDTQYF.